This TCR beta chain is drawn from a study of T cells in Graves' hyperthyroidism and ophthalmopathy. Findings and caveats of the study: Most clonotypes expanded in the thyroid (above 0.001) were also present in blood.

Patients aged 18 to 65 with hyperthyroidism were newly diagnosed, with duration under 2 months. Cells are PBMCs isolated from about 10 ml of fresh blood. To note about this clonotype: Its antigen is unidentified.

Researchers amplified the TCR beta CDR3 regions from RNA transcripts. First-round RT-PCR of the TCR CDR3 relied on the HTBI primer set. Via MiXCR, TCRdb re-called the multiplex PCR reads, giving one row per CDR3 protein. Of around 700,000 distinct CDR3 sequences in the sample, 35% are singletons; the top ten hold roughly 30%. The TCR comes from a woman aged 40 to 55 with Graves' hyperthyroidism. The source material was blood.

The CDR3 region has the DNA TGTGCCAGCAGTTACGGGGACCCCTTCTATGGCTACACCTTC. As protein: CASSYGDPFYGYTF. The chain is built from TRBV7-2 and TRBJ1-2; TRBD1 is a possible D gene (5 bases). V lost 6 bases and J 4 bases, leaving 15 bases between the germline ends. There are 14 residues in the CDR3. Per the germline V gene, CDR1 is SGHTA and CDR2 is FQGNSA.